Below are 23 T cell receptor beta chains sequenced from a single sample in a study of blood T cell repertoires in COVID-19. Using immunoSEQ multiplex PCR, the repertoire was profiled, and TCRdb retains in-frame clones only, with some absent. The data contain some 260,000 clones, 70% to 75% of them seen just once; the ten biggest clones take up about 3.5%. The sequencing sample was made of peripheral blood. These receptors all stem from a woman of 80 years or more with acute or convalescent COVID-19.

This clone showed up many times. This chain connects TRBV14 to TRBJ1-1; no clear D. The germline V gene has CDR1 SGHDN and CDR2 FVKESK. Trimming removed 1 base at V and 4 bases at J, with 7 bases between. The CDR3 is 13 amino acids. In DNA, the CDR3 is TGTGCCAGCAGCCAAGTCCAGTCCACTGAAGCTTTCTTT. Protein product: CASSQVQSTEAFF.

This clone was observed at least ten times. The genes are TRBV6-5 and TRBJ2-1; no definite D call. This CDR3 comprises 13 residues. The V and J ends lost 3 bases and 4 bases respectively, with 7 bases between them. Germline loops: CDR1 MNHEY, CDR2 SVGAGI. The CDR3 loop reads CASSYRSYNEQFF. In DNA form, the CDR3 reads TGTGCCAGCAGTTATAGATCTTACAATGAGCAGTTCTTC.

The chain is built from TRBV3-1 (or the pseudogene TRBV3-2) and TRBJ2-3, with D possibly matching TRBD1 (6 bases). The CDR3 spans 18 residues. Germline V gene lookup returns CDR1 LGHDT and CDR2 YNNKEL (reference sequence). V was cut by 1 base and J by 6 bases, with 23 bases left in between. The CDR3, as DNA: TGTGCCAGCAGCCAAGGGTGGTCGGGCACAGGGATTCTGGATACGCAGTATTTT. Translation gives CASSQGWSGTGILDTQYF.

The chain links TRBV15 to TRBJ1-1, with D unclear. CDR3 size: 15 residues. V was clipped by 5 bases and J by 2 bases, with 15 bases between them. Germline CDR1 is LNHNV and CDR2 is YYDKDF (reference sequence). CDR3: CATSRQTAGNTEAFF. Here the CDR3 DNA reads TGTGCCACCAGCCGCCAAACGGCAGGTAACACTGAAGCTTTCTTT. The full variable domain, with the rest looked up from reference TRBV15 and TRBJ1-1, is DAMVIQNPRYQVTQFGKPVTLSCSQTLNHNVMYWYQQKSSQAPKLLFHYYDKDFNNEADTPDNFQSRRPNTSFCFLDIRSPGLGDTAMYLCATSRQTAGNTEAFFGQGTRLTVV.

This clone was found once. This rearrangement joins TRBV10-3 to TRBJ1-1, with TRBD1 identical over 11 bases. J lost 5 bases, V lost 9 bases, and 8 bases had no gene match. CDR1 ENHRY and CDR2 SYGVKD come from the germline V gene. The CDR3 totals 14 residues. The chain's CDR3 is CAMDRGLLGTEAFF. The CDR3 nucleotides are TGTGCCATGGACAGGGGGCTATTGGGTACTGAAGCTTTCTTT.

The DNA for the CDR3 is TGTGCCAGTAGTCCCTCGCAGGGCTCAACTAATGAAAAACTGTTTTTT. This codes for CASSPSQGSTNEKLFF. The chain carries TRBV19 and TRBJ1-4, with D possibly TRBD1 on 5 matching bases. This CDR3 is built from 16 residues. Per germline, CDR1 LNHDA and CDR2 SQIVND (reference sequence). Between the trimmed V and J ends, which lost 5 bases and 0 bases, there was a span of 13 bases.

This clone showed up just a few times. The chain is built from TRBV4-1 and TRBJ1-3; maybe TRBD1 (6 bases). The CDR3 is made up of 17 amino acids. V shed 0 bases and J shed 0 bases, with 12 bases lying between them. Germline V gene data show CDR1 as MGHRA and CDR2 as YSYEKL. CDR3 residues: CASSQEGRGGSGNTIYF. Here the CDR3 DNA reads TGCGCCAGCAGCCAAGAGGGGAGGGGGGGCTCTGGAAACACCATATATTTT.

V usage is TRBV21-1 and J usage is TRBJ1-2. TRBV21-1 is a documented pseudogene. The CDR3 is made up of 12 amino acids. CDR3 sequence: CASSPGCCGYTF. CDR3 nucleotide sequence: TGTGCCAGCAGCCCGGGGTGCTGTGGCTACACCTTC.

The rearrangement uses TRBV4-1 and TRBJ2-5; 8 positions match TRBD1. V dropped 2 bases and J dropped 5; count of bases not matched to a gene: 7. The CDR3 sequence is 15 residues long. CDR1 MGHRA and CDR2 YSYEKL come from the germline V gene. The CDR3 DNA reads TGCGCCAGCAGCCAACTCGGCAGGGGGCTGGAGACCCAGTACTTC. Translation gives CASSQLGRGLETQYF.

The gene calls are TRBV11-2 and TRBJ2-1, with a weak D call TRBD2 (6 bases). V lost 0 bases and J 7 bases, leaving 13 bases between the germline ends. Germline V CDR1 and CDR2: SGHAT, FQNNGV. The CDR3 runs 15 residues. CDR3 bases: TGTGCCAGCAGCTTAGATTGGACCGGGGGAAATGAGCAGTTCTTC. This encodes CASSLDWTGGNEQFF.

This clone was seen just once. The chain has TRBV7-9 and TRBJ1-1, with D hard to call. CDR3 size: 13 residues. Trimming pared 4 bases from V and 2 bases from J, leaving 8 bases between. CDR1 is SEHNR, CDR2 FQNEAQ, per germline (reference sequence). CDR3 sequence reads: CASSSQANTEAFF. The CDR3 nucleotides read TGTGCCAGCAGCTCCCAGGCAAACACTGAAGCTTTCTTT.

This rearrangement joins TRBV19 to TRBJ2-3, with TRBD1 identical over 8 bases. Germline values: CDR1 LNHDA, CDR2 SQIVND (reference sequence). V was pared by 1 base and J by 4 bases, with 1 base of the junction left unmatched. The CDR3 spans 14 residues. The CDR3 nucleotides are TGTGCCAGTAGTATAGGACAGGGGTCAGATACGCAGTATTTT. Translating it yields CASSIGQGSDTQYF. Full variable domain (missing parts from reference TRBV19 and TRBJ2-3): DGGITQSPKYLFRKEGQNVTLSCEQNLNHDAMYWYRQDPGQGLRLIYYSQIVNDFQKGDIAEGYSVSREKKESFPLTVTSAQKNPTAFYLCASSIGQGSDTQYFGPGTRLTVL.

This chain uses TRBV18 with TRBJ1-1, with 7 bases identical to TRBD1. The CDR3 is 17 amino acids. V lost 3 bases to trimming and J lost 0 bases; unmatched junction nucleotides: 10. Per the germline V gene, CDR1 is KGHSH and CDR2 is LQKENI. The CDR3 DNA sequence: TGTGCCAGCTCACCGCCGGGACAGCGAGTAATGAACACTGAAGCTTTCTTT. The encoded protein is CASSPPGQRVMNTEAFF.

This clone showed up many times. Here the CDR3 DNA reads TGCGCCAGCAGCCAAGTGACAAGTTCAACTAATGAAAAACTGTTTTTT. This translates into CASSQVTSSTNEKLFF. This chain joins TRBV4-1 and TRBJ1-4, with D unresolved. The germline V gene encodes CDR1 MGHRA and CDR2 YSYEKL. The ends were cut back, 1 base at V and 0 bases at J, with 9 bases in the middle. This CDR3 region has 16 residues.

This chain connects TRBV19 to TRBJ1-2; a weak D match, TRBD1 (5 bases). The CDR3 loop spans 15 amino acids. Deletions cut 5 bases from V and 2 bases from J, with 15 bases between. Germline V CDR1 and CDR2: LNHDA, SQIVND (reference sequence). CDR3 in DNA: TGTGCCAGTAGTCGGCTTGGACACTACAACTATGGCTACACCTTC. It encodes CASSRLGHYNYGYTF.

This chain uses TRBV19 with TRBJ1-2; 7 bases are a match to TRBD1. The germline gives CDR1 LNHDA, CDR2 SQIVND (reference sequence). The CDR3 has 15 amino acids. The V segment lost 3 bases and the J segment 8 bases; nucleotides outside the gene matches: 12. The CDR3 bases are TGTGCCAGTAGTATTGGGTTGAAGGGGGCCAGGGGCTACACCTTC. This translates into CASSIGLKGARGYTF. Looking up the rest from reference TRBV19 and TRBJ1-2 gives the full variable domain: DGGITQSPKYLFRKEGQNVTLSCEQNLNHDAMYWYRQDPGQGLRLIYYSQIVNDFQKGDIAEGYSVSREKKESFPLTVTSAQKNPTAFYLCASSIGLKGARGYTFGSGTRLTVV.

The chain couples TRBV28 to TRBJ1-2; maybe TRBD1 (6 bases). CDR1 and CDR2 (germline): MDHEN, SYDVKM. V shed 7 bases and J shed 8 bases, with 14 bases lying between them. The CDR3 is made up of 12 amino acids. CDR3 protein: CASKTGSEGYTF. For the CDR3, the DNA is TGTGCCAGCAAAACAGGGTCGGAGGGCTACACCTTC.

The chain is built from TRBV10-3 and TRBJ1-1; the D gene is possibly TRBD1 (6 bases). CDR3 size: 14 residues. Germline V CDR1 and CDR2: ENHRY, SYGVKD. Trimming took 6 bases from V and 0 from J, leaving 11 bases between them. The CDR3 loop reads CAIRETGVNTEAFF. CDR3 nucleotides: TGTGCCATCAGGGAGACAGGTGTGAACACTGAAGCTTTCTTT.

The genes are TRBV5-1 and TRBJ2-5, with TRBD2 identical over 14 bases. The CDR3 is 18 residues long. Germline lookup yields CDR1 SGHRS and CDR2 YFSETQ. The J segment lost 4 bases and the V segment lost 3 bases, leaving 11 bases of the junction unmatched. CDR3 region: CASSSGLAGEGWRETQYF. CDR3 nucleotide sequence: TGCGCCAGCAGCTCGGGACTAGCGGGAGAAGGGTGGAGAGAGACCCAGTACTTC.

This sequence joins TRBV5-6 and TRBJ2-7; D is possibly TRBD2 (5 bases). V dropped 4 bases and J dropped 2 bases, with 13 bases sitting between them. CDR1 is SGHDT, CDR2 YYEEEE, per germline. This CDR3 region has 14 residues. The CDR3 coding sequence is TGTGCCAGCAGCCCAGGACTCCTCCCCTACGAGCAGTACTTC. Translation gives CASSPGLLPYEQYF.

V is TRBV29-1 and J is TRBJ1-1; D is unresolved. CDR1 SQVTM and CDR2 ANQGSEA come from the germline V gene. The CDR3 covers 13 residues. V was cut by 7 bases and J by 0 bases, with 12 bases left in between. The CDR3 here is CSAPGGMNTEAFF. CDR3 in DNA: TGCAGCGCCCCGGGAGGCATGAACACTGAAGCTTTCTTT. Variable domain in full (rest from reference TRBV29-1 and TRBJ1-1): SAVISQKPSRDICQRGTSLTIQCQVDSQVTMMFWYRQQPGQSLTLIATANQGSEATYESGFVIDKFPISRPNLTFSTLTVSNMSPEDSSIYLCSAPGGMNTEAFFGQGTRLTVV.

CDR3 nucleotide sequence: TGTGCCAGCAGCCCCTATACAGGGGCTGAACAGCCCCAGCATTTT. Residues: CASSPYTGAEQPQHF. The chain carries TRBV7-2 and TRBJ1-5; TRBD1 matches at 7 bases. This CDR3 contains 15 residues. With 5 bases clipped from V and 7 bases from J, the junction kept 11 bases outside the gene matches. Germline V gene sequence: CDR1 SGHTA, CDR2 FQGNSA.

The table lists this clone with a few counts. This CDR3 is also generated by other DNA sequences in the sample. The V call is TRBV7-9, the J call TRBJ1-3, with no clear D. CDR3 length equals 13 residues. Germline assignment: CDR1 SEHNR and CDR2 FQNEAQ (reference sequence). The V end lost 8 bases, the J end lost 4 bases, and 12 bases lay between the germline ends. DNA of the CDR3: TGTGCCAGCTCTCCCAGTTCAGGAAACACCATATATTTT. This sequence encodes CASSPSSGNTIYF.